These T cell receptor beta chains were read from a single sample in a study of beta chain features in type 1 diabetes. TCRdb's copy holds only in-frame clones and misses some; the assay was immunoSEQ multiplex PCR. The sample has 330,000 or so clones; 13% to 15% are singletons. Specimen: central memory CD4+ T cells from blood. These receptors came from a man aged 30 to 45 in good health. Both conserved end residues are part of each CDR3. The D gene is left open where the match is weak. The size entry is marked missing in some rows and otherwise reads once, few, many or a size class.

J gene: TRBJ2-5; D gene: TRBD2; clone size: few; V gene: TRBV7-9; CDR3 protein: CASSGAGGTQYF; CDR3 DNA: TGTGCCAGCAGTGGGGCGGGGGGAACCCAGTACTTC
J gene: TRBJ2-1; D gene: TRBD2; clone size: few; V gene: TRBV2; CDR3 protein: CASSAGLAGGHGEQFF; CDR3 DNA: TGTGCCAGCAGCGCGGGACTAGCGGGAGGGCATGGTGAGCAGTTCTTC
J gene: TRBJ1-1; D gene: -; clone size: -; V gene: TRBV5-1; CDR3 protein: CASSLIQGGEAFF; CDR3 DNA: TGCGCCAGCAGCTTAATACAGGGTGGGGAAGCTTTCTTT
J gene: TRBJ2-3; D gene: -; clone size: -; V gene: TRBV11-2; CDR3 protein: CASSFGGSRDTQYF; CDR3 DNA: TGTGCCAGCAGCTTCGGAGGGTCCCGAGATACGCAGTATTTT
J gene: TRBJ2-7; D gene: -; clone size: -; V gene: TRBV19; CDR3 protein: CASSIGVGISEQYF; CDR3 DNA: TGTGCCAGTAGTATTGGGGTGGGCATCTCCGAGCAGTACTTC
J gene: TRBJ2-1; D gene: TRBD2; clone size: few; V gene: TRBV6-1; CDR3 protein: CASSDRASGSTSEQFF; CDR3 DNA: TGTGCCAGCAGTGACCGGGCTAGCGGGAGTACGAGTGAGCAGTTCTTC
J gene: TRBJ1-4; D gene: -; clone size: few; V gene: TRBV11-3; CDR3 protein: CASSVSSLANEKLFF; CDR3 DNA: TGTGCCAGCAGCGTATCAAGTTTAGCTAATGAAAAACTGTTTTTT
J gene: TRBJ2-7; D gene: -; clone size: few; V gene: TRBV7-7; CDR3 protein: CASSSYYEQYF; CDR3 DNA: TGTGCCAGCAGCTCATACTACGAGCAGTACTTC
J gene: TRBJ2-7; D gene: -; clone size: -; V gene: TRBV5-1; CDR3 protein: CASSPNRVDVDEQYF; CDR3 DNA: TGCGCCAGCAGCCCCAACAGGGTTGATGTCGACGAGCAGTACTTC
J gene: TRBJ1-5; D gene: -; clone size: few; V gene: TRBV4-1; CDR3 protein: CASSQDVNQPQHF; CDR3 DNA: TGCGCCAGCAGCCAAGATGTTAATCAGCCCCAGCATTTT
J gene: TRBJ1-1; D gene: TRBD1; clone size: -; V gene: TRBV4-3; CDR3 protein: CASSQGLGQGKTEAFF; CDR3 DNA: TGCGCCAGCAGCCAAGGCCTGGGACAGGGTAAAACTGAAGCTTTCTTT
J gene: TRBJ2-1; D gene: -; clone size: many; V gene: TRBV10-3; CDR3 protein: CAISESARGGEQFF; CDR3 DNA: TGTGCCATCAGTGAGTCTGCTAGGGGAGGTGAGCAGTTCTTC
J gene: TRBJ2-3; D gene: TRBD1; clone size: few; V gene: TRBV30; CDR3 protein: CAWRGIWPSGQGAPTDTQYF; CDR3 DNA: TGTGCCTGGAGGGGAATATGGCCGTCAGGACAGGGGGCACCGACAGATACGCAGTATTTT
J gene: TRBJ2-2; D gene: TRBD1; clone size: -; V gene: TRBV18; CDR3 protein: CASSPGQGSTGELFF; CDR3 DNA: TGTGCCAGCTCACCGGGACAGGGGTCCACCGGGGAGCTGTTTTTT
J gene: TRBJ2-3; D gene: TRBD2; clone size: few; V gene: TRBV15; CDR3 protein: CATTKEEREPYF; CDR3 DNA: TGTGCCACCACCAAGGAGGAGCGGGAACCGTATTTT
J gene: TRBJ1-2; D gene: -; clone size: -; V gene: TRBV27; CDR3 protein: CASSLSGLGNYGYTF; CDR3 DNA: TGTGCCAGCAGTTTATCAGGGTTAGGGAACTATGGCTACACCTTC
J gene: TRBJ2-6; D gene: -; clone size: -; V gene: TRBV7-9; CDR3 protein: CASSFGAYGANVLTF; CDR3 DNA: TGTGCCAGCAGCTTCGGGGCGTATGGGGCCAACGTCCTGACTTTC
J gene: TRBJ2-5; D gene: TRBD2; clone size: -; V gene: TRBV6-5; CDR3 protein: CASDRVGGALETQYF; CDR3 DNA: TGTGCCAGCGACCGGGTCGGGGGGGCACTGGAGACCCAGTACTTC
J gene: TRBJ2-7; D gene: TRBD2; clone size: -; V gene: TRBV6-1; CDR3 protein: CASSPRGGAAYEQYF; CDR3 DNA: TGTGCCAGCAGTCCCCGGGGAGGGGCAGCATACGAGCAGTACTTC
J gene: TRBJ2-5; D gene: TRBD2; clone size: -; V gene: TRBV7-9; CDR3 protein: CASSSGTSGGASETQYF; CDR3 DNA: TGTGCCAGCAGTTCCGGGACTAGCGGGGGGGCCTCAGAGACCCAGTACTTC
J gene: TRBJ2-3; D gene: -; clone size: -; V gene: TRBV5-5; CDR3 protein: CASSSGATDTQYF; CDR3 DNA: TGTGCCAGCAGCTCCGGGGCCACAGATACGCAGTATTTT
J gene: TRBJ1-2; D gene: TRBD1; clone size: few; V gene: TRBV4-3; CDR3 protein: CASSLDTGTANYGYTF; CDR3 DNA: TGCGCCAGCAGCCTAGACACCGGGACAGCCAACTATGGCTACACCTTC
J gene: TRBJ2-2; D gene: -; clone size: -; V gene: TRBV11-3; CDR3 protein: CASSATHTGELFF; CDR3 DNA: TGTGCCAGCAGCGCCACTCACACCGGGGAGCTGTTTTTT
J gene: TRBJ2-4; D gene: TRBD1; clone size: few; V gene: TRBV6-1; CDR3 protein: CASSDRDRGNIQYF; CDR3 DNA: TGTGCCAGCAGCGACCGGGACAGGGGGAACATTCAGTACTTC
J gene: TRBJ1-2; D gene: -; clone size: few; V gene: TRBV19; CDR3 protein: CASSIRFLGGAGDYGYTF; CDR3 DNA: TGTGCCAGTAGTATCCGTTTTCTTGGAGGGGCGGGGGACTATGGCTACACCTTC
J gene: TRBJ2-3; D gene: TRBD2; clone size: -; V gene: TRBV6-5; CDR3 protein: CASSPGLAADTQYF; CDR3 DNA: TGTGCCAGCAGTCCCGGACTAGCCGCAGATACGCAGTATTTT
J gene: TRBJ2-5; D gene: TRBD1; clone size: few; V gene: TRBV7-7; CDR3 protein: CASSEGQGGWQETQYF; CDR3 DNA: TGTGCCAGCAGTGAGGGACAGGGGGGTTGGCAAGAGACCCAGTACTTC
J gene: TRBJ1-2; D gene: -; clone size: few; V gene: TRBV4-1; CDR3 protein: CASTPSKGTNYGYTF; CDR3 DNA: TGCGCCAGCACACCGTCCAAGGGGACAAACTATGGCTACACCTTC
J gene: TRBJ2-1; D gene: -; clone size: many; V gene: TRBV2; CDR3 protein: CASSGGQLGQFF; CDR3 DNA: TGTGCCAGCAGTGGGGGTCAGTTGGGACAGTTCTTC
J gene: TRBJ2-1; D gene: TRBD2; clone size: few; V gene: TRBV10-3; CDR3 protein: CAISDILAGALNEQFF; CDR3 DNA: TGTGCCATCAGTGATATTTTGGCGGGAGCGCTCAATGAGCAGTTCTTC
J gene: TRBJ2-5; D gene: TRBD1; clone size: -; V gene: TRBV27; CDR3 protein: CASSSYRGQETQYF; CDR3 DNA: TGTGCCAGCAGTTCGTACAGGGGGCAAGAGACCCAGTACTTC
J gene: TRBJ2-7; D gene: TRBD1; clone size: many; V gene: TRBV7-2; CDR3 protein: CASSSMGYSDREEQYF; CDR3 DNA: TGTGCCAGCAGCTCAATGGGATACTCGGACAGGGAAGAGCAGTACTTC
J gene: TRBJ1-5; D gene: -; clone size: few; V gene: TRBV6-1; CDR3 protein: CASSEEWPQHF; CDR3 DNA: TGTGCCAGCAGTGAAGAGTGGCCCCAGCATTTT
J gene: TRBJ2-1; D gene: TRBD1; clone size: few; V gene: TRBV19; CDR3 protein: CASSIDGTGGTYNEQFF; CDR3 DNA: TGTGCCAGTAGTATAGACGGGACAGGGGGTACTTACAATGAGCAGTTCTTC
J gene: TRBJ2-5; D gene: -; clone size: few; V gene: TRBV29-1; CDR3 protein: CSVGPRGTQYF; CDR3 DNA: TGCAGCGTTGGCCCCCGGGGGACCCAGTACTTC
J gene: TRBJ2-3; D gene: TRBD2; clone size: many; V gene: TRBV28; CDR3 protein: CASISSGRKADTQYF; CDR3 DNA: TGTGCCAGCATCTCTAGCGGGAGGAAGGCAGATACGCAGTATTTT
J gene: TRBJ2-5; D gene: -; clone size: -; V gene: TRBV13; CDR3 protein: CASSSRSLQETQYF; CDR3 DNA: TGTGCCAGCAGCTCCCGGTCCCTACAAGAGACCCAGTACTTC
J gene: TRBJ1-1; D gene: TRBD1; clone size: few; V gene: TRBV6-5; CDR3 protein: CASTPGGQGQAEAFF; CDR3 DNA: TGTGCCAGCACTCCGGGGGGACAGGGACAGGCTGAAGCTTTCTTT
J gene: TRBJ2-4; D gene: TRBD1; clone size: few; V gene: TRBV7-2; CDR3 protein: CASSLTGQELKNIQYF; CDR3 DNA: TGTGCCAGCAGCTTAACGGGACAGGAACTGAAAAACATTCAGTACTTC
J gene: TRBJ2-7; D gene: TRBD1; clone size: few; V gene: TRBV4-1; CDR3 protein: CASSQGTGRSYEQYF; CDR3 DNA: TGCGCCAGCAGCCAAGGGACAGGGCGGTCCTACGAGCAGTACTTC
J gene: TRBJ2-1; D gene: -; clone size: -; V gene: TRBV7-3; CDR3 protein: CASSSQGAGEQFF; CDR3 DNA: TGTGCCAGCAGCTCCCAGGGCGCGGGTGAGCAGTTCTTC
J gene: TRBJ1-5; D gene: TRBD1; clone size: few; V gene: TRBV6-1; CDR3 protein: CASSEARTGGFRTQPQHF; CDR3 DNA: TGTGCCAGCAGTGAAGCAAGGACAGGGGGCTTTCGGACTCAGCCCCAGCATTTT
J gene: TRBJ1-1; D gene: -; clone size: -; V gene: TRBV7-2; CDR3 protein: CASSTTGRHYKAEAFF; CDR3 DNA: TGTGCCAGCAGCACTACAGGGCGCCACTATAAGGCTGAAGCTTTCTTT
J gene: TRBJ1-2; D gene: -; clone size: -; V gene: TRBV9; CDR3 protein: CASIIGFANYGYTF; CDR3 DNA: TGTGCCAGCATAATTGGGTTCGCTAACTATGGCTACACCTTC
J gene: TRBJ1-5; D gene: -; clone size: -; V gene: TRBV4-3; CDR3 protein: CASSQDPGEDQPQHF; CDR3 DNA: TGCGCCAGCAGCCAAGACCCAGGGGAGGATCAGCCCCAGCATTTT
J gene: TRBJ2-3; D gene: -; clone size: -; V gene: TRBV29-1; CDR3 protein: CSVGFMGNTDTQYF; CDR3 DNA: TGCAGCGTTGGGTTCATGGGCAACACAGATACGCAGTATTTT
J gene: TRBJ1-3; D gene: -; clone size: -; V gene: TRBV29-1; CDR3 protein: CSVDEAGGNTIYF; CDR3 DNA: TGCAGCGTTGATGAGGCAGGAGGAAACACCATATATTTT
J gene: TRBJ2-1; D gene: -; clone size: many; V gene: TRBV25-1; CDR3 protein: CASSETWHEQFF; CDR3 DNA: TGTGCCAGCAGTGAAACGTGGCATGAGCAGTTCTTC
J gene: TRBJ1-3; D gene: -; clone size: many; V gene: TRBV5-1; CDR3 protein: CASSLDSSGNTIYF; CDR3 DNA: TGCGCCAGCAGCTTGGACAGCTCTGGAAACACCATATATTTT
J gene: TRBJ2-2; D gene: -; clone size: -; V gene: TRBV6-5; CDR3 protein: CASSEDNRDGELFF; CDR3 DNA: TGTGCCAGCAGTGAGGACAACAGGGACGGGGAGCTGTTTTTT
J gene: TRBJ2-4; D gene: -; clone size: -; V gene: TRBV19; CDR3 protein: CASSPGPLAKNIQYF; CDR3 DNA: TGTGCCAGTAGTCCGGGACCTCTAGCCAAAAACATTCAGTACTTC
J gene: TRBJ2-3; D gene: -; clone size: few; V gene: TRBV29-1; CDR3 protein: CSVPLATDTQYF; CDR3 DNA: TGCAGCGTACCCTTGGCCACAGATACGCAGTATTTT